This T cell receptor (beta chain) appears in the sequencing data of a study of blood T cells in healthy people across ages. Overall study context: When template switching was applied, about one barcoded beta molecule was captured per two T cells.

For the second PCR, which ran for roughly 6 to 12 cycles, a sample-barcoded 5' primer and a J-beta primer mix were used. TCRdb fed the 5' RACE reads into MiXCR, producing one record per CDR3 protein. The profile shows 1.5 million to 2 million distinct CDR3 sequences, just under 50% of them singletons. The trim removed 7 bases at V and 6 bases at J, leaving 8 bases unmatched. Germline V CDR1 and CDR2: SGHRS, YFSETQ. The CDR3 length is 13 residues. Study-wide points: Diversity of TCR beta per million T cells declined in a roughly linear way with age.

In the case of this clonotype: The target antigen is unknown.

The source of this sequence is a woman aged 40 to 55 in good health. The chain combines TRBV5-1 with TRBJ2-7, with 9 bases matching TRBD1. Material for sequencing was blood. CDR3 protein: CASAGTGSFEQYF. The CDR3 nucleotides are TGCGCCAGCGCCGGGACAGGGAGCTTCGAGCAGTACTTC.